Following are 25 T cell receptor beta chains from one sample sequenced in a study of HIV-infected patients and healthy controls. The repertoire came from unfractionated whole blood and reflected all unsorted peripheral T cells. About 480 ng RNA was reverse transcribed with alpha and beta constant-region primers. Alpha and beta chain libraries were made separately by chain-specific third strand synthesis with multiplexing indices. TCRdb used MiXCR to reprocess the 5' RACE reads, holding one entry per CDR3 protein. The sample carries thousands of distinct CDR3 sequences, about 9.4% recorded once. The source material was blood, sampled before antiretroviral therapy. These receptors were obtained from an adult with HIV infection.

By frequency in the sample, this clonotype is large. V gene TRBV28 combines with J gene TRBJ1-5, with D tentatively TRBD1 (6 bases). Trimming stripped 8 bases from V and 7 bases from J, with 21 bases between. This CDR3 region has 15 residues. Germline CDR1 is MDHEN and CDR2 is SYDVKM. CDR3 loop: CASYSETGLNQPQHF. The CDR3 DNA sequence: TGTGCCAGCTACAGCGAGACAGGCTTGAACCAGCCCCAGCATTTT. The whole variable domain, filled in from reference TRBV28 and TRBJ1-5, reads DVKVTQSSRYLVKRTGEKVFLECVQDMDHENMFWYRQDPGLGLRLIYFSYDVKMKEKGDIPEGYSVSREKKERFSLILESASTNQTSMYLCASYSETGLNQPQHFGDGTRLSIL.

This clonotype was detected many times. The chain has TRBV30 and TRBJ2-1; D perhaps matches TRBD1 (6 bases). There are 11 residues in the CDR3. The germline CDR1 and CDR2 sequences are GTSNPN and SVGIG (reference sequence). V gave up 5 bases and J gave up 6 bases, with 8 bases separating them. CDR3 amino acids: CAWGQLNEQFF. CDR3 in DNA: TGTGCCTGGGGACAGCTCAATGAGCAGTTCTTC.

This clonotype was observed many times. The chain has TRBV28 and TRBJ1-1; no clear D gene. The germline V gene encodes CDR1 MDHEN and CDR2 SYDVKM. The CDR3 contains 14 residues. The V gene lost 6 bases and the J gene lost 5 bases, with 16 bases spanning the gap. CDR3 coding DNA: TGTGCCAGCAGGTTTCGGGGTGGGTGGACTGAAGCTTTCTTT. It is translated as CASRFRGGWTEAFF.

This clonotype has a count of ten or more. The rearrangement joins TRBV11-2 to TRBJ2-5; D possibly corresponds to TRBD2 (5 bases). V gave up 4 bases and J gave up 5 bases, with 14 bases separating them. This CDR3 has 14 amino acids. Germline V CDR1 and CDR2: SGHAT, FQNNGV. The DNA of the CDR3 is TGTGCCAGCAGCTCCCAAATCGGCGGGGAGACCCAGTACTTC. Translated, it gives CASSSQIGGETQYF.

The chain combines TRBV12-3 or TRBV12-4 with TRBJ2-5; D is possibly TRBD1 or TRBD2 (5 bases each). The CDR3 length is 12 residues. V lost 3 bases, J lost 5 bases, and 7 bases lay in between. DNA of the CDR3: TGTGCCAGCAGTTTCGAGGGGGAGACCCAGTACTTC. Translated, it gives CASSFEGETQYF.

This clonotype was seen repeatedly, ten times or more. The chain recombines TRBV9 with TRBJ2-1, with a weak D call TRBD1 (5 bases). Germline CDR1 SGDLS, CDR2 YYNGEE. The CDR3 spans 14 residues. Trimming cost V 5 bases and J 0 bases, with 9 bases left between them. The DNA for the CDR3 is TGTGCCAGCAGTCAGGACACCTCCTACAATGAGCAGTTCTTC. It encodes CASSQDTSYNEQFF.

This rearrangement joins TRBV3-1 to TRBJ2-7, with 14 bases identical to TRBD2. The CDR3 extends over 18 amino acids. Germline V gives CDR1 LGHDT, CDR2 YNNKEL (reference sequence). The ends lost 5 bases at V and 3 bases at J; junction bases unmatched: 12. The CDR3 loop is CASSTGLAGVDIFYEQYF. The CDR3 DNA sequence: TGTGCCAGCAGCACGGGACTAGCGGGAGTTGACATTTTCTACGAGCAGTACTTC.

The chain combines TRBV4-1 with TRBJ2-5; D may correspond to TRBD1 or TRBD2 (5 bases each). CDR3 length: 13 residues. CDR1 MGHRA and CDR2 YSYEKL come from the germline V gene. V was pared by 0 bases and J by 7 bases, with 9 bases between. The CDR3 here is CASSQENGGTQYF. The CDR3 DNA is TGCGCCAGCAGCCAAGAGAATGGGGGGACCCAGTACTTC.

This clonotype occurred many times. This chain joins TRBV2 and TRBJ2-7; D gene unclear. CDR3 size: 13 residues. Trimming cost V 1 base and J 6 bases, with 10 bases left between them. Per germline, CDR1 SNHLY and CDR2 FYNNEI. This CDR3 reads CASSEVYPPEQYF. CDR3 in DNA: TGTGCCAGCAGTGAAGTGTATCCCCCCGAGCAGTACTTC. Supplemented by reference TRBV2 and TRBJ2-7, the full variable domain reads EPEVTQTPSHQVTQMGQEVILRCVPISNHLYFYWYRQILGQKVEFLVSFYNNEISEKSEIFDDQFSVERPDGSNFTLKIRSTKLEDSAMYFCASSEVYPPEQYFGPGTRLTVT.

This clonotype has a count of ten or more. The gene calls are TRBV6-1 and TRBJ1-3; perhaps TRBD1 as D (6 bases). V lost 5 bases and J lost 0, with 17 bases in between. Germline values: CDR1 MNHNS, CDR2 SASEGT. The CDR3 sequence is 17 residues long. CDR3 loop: CASSPRRDTPSGNTIYF. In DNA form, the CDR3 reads TGTGCCAGCAGTCCAAGACGGGACACCCCCTCTGGAAACACCATATATTTT.

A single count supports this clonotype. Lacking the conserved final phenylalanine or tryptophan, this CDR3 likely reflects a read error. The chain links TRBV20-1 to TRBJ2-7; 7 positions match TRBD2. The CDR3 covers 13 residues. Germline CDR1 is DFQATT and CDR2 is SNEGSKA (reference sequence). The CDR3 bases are TGCAGGGGGGGGACTGCGGACTCCTACGAGCAGTACCTC. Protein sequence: CRGGTADSYEQYL.

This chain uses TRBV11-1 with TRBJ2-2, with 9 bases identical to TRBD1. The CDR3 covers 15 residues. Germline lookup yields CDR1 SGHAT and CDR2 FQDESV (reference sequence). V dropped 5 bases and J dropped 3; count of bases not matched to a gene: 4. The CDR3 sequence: CASSPGTGYTGELFF. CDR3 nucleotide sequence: TGTGCCAGCAGCCCCGGGACAGGGTACACCGGGGAGCTGTTTTTT.

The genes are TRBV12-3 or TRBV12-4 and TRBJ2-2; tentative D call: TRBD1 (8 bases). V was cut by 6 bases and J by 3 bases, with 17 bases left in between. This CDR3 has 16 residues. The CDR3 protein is CASRLTGAGDTGELFF. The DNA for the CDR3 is TGTGCCAGCAGACTGACAGGGGCGGGGGACACCGGGGAGCTGTTTTTT.

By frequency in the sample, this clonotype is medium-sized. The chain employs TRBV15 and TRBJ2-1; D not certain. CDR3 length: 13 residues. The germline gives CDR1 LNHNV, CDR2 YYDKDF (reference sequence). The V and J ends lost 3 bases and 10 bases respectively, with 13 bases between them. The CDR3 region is CATSRVAGEEQFF. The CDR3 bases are TGTGCCACCAGCAGGGTGGCAGGAGAGGAGCAGTTCTTC. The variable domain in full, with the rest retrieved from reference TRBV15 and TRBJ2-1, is DAMVIQNPRYQVTQFGKPVTLSCSQTLNHNVMYWYQQKSSQAPKLLFHYYDKDFNNEADTPDNFQSRRPNTSFCFLDIRSPGLGDTAMYLCATSRVAGEEQFFGPGTRLTVL.

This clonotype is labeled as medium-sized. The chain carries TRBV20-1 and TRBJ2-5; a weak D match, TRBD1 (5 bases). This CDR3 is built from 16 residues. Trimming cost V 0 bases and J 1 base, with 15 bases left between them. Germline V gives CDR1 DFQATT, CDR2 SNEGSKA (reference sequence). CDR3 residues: CSARDGASPTQETQYF. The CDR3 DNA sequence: TGCAGTGCTAGAGATGGGGCGTCCCCTACCCAAGAGACCCAGTACTTC.

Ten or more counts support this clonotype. The CDR3 loop reads CASSAGTSGDKTQYF. In nucleotides, the CDR3 is TGTGCCAGCAGCGCCGGGACTAGCGGAGACAAGACCCAGTACTTC. V is TRBV7-9 and J is TRBJ2-5; 11 bases are shared with TRBD2. Germline V gene data show CDR1 as SEHNR and CDR2 as FQNEAQ (reference sequence). The CDR3 loop spans 15 amino acids. Germline trimming cut 5 bases from V and 6 bases from J; bases unmatched to any gene: 8.

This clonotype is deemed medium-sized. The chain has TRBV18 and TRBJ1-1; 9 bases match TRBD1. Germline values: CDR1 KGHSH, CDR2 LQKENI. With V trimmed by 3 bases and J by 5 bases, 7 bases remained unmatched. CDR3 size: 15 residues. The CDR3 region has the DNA TGTGCCAGCTCACCGTTACAGGGGGCGGGAACTGAAGCTTTCTTT. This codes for CASSPLQGAGTEAFF. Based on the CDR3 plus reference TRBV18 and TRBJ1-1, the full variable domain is NAGVMQNPRHLVRRRGQEARLRCSPMKGHSHVYWYRQLPEEGLKFMVYLQKENIIDESGMPKERFSAEFPKEGPSILRIQQVVRGDSAAYFCASSPLQGAGTEAFFGQGTRLTVV.

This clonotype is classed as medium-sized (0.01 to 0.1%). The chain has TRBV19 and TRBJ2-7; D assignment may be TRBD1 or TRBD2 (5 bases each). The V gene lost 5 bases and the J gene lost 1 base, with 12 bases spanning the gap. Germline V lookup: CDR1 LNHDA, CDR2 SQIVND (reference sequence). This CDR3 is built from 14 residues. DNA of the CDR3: TGTGCCAGTAGTGCCCGGGACGGTTCCTACGAGCAGTACTTC. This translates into CASSARDGSYEQYF.

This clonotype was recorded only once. Here the CDR3 reads CSVVRYDRGNTGELFF. The CDR3 DNA is TGCAGCGTTGTCCGATACGACAGGGGGAACACCGGGGAGCTGTTTTTT. V usage is TRBV29-1 and J usage is TRBJ2-2; the match to TRBD1 covers 8 bases. Germline CDR1 is SQVTM and CDR2 is ANQGSEA. The trim removed 4 bases at V and 1 base at J, leaving 8 bases unmatched. This CDR3 spans 16 amino acids.

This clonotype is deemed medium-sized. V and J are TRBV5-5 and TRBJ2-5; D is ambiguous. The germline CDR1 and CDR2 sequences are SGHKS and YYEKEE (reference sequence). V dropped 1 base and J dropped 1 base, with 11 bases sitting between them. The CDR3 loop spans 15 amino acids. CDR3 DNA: TGTGCCAGCAGCTTGCCCGGACGGACCCAAGAGACCCAGTACTTC. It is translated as CASSLPGRTQETQYF.

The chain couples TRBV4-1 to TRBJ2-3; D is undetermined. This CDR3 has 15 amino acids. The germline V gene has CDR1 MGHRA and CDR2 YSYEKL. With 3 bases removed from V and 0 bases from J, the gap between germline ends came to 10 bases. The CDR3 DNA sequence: TGCGCCAGCAGCCACGTCAGGACCAGCACAGATACGCAGTATTTT. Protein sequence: CASSHVRTSTDTQYF.

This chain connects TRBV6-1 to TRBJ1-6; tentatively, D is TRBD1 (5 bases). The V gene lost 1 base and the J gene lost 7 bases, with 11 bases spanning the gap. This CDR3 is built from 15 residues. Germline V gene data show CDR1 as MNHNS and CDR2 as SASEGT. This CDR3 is CASSEDRLSNSPLHF. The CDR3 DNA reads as TGTGCCAGCAGTGAAGACAGGCTTTCAAATTCACCCCTCCACTTT.

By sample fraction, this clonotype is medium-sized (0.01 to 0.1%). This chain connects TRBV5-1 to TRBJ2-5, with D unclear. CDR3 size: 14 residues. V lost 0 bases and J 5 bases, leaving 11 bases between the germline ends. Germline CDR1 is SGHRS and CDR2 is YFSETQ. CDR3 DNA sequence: TGCGCCAGCAGCTTGGTTTGGGGTGGGGAGACCCAGTACTTC. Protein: CASSLVWGGETQYF. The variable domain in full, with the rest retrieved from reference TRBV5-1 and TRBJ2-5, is KAGVTQTPRYLIKTRGQQVTLSCSPISGHRSVSWYQQTPGQGLQFLFEYFSETQRNKGNFPGRFSGRQFSNSRSEMNVSTLELGDSALYLCASSLVWGGETQYFGPGTRLLVL.

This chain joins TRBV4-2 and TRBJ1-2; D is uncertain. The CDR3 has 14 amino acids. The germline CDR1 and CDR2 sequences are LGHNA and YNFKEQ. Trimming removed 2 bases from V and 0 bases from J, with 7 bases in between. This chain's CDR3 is CASSQQVSNYGYTF. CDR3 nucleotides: TGTGCCAGCAGCCAACAAGTTTCTAACTATGGCTACACCTTC.

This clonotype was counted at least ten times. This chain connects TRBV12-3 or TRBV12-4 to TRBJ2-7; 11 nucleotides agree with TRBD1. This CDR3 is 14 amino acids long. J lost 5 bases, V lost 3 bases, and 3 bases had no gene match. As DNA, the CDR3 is TGTGCCAGCAGTTTGGGACAGGGGGACCACGAGCAGTACTTC. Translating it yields CASSLGQGDHEQYF.